This T cell receptor (beta chain) was documented in a study of glioma-infiltrating T cells after dendritic cell vaccination. Findings of the study overall: Higher TCR clonality did not directly relate to longer survival.

Clones were read by immunoSEQ multiplex PCR, and TCRdb kept only the in-frame ones, dropping some. The table has nearly 85,000 clones, around 90% seen once. J lost 4 bases, V lost 6 bases, and 3 bases had no gene match. In germline, CDR1 is MGHRA, CDR2 YSYEKL. The CDR3 is 13 residues long. Concerning this clone itself: The antigen remains undetermined.

This specimen consisted of blood, obtained before dendritic cell vaccination. V is TRBV4-1 and J is TRBJ1-1, with 9 bases fitting TRBD1. The source is a human donor with glioblastoma. The CDR3 nucleotides are TGCGCCAGCAGTTGGGACAGGGCCACTGAAGCTTTCTTT. Amino acid sequence: CASSWDRATEAFF.